The rows below give T cell receptor beta chains drawn from one sample of a study of T cell repertoires in cytomegalovirus infection. MiXCR, applied by TCRdb to the reads, yields one record per CDR3 protein. The table has 550,000 to 850,000 distinct CDR3 sequences, about 30% seen once. Antigens for these TCRs are unknown. Sequencing was performed on cultured PBMCs, taken from culture after CMV antigen stimulation. The receptors stem from a human donor in good health (CMV status not recorded). Some clones in this sample may be carry-over from other donors' samples. CDR3s include the opening cysteine and the closing phenylalanine or tryptophan. The D gene is left open where the match is weak. Clone size is given for some rows only: seen once, a few or many times, or a class if the clone is expanded.

size	V	D	J	DNA	CDR3
few	TRBV7-2	TRBD1	TRBJ2-7	TGTGCCAGCAGCCTAGAACAGGGGGGCGACGAGCAGTACTTC	CASSLEQGGDEQYF
many	TRBV7-2	-	TRBJ1-3	TGTGCCAGCCGGGCTAGCTCTGGAAACACCATATATTTT	CASRASSGNTIYF
-	TRBV7-8	-	TRBJ1-1	TGTGCCAGCAGCCTCGGACACCTGACGAACACTGAAGCTTTCTTT	CASSLGHLTNTEAFF
many	TRBV7-2	-	TRBJ2-7	TGTGCCAGCAGCTCACCACAGGGCCTCTCCTACGAGCAGTACTTC	CASSSPQGLSYEQYF
few	TRBV7-9	-	TRBJ1-5	TGTGCCAGCAGCCGTTCGGGGCCCCGAGAAAATCAGCCCCAGCATTTT	CASSRSGPRENQPQHF
-	TRBV4-1	-	TRBJ1-5	TGCGCCAGCAGCCAAGCCCTTTACGATAATCAGCCCCAGCATTTT	CASSQALYDNQPQHF
-	TRBV20-1	-	TRBJ1-5	TGCAGTGCTGAATACCAGAGGGCTCAGCCCCAGCATTTT	CSAEYQRAQPQHF
-	TRBV10-3	TRBD2	TRBJ2-1	TGTGCCATTGGACTAGCGCGGGGTGTCGATGAGCAGTTCTTC	CAIGLARGVDEQFF
-	TRBV5-1	-	TRBJ1-4	TGCGCCAGCAGCTTGGGTGGGCAGGGCTCAGGAAAACTGTTTTTT	CASSLGGQGSGKLFF
-	TRBV19	TRBD1	TRBJ1-2	TGTGCCAGTAGTACGGCCGGGACAGGGAAAGGCTACACCTTC	CASSTAGTGKGYTF
-	TRBV12-3/TRBV12-4	-	TRBJ2-1	TGTGCCAGCAGTCCCCTTCGACACCTTGAGCAGTTCTTC	CASSPLRHLEQFF
few	TRBV12-3/TRBV12-4	-	TRBJ2-3	TGTGCCAGCAGTTCAGGGGCGCCGGGTACGCAGTATTTT	CASSSGAPGTQYF
-	TRBV14	-	TRBJ1-5	TGTGCCAGCAGCCATCCAGGGTCGGGTAGCAATCAGCCCCAGCATTTT	CASSHPGSGSNQPQHF
few	TRBV7-6	-	TRBJ2-3	TGTGCCAGCAGCTCGGGGACCAAAAGAACTAGCACAGATACGCAGTATTTT	CASSSGTKRTSTDTQYF
-	TRBV20-1	-	TRBJ2-3	TGCAGTGCTAGTGGACTCCCAGATACGCAGTATTTT	CSASGLPDTQYF
few	TRBV7-9	-	TRBJ2-7	TGTGCCAGCAGACCCCCCCCCTCCGGGACACTCTCCTACGAGCAGTACTTC	CASRPPPSGTLSYEQYF
many	TRBV7-2	-	TRBJ1-2	TGTGCCAGCAGCCCCTCCGGGTATGGCTACACCTTC	CASSPSGYGYTF
-	TRBV6-5	TRBD2	TRBJ2-5	TGTGCCAGCAGTGAACAGGGTGGACTAGCGGGGGGGCCGGGGAAGACCCAGTACTTC	CASSEQGGLAGGPGKTQYF
-	TRBV5-1	TRBD1	TRBJ2-2	TGCGCCAGCAGCTTGGTTGGGCAGGGGGCCGTTGACGGGGAGCTGTTTTTT	CASSLVGQGAVDGELFF
few	TRBV28	-	TRBJ1-5	TGTGCCAGCAGTTTTTGGCAAGATAGCAATCAGCCCCAGCATTTT	CASSFWQDSNQPQHF
-	TRBV12-3/TRBV12-4	-	TRBJ1-2	TGTGCCGATAGAGGGCCTCACTATGGCTACACCTTC	CADRGPHYGYTF
-	TRBV6-2/TRBV6-3	-	TRBJ1-6	TGTGCCAGCAGTTACAACGGGGGAAATTCACCCCTCCACTTT	CASSYNGGNSPLHF
few	TRBV19	-	TRBJ1-3	TGTGCCAGTAGTATTGGGGGGTCCGGAAACACCATATATTTT	CASSIGGSGNTIYF
-	TRBV5-1	-	TRBJ2-3	TGCGCCAGCAGCCTCCGACAGTCTACTAGCACAGATACGCAGTATTTT	CASSLRQSTSTDTQYF
few	TRBV4-1	TRBD2	TRBJ2-5	TGCGCCAGCAGCCCGCGACTAGCGGGAGGAGAGACCCAGTACTTC	CASSPRLAGGETQYF
-	TRBV2	-	TRBJ1-1	TGTGCCAGCAGTGAAGAAAGTATGAACACTGAAGCTTTCTTT	CASSEESMNTEAFF
few	TRBV7-2	-	TRBJ2-5	TGTGCCAGCAGCTTAGCCCGGGGGCGGAGGCAGACCCAGTACTTC	CASSLARGRRQTQYF
many	TRBV4-1	-	TRBJ2-1	TGCGCCAGCAGCCAACCCGACCGGGGAAGTCTCCTGGGGAGAAACAATGAGCAGTTCTTC	CASSQPDRGSLLGRNNEQFF
-	TRBV6-9	-	TRBJ1-5	TGTGCCAGCAGCCGATGGGACCTCTTGGTCCATTTT	CASSRWDLLVHF
few	TRBV6-6	-	TRBJ1-1	TGTGCCAGCAGTTACGGCACTCCGGACGGTCTGTGGACTGAAGCTTTCTTT	CASSYGTPDGLWTEAFF
-	TRBV12-3/TRBV12-4	-	TRBJ2-3	TGTGCCAGCGGGACCGACGTAGCTAGCACAGATACGCAGTATTTT	CASGTDVASTDTQYF
-	TRBV6-1	-	TRBJ2-2	TGTGCCAGCAGTGAGAGGAACCGTCTATCTTTCACCGGGGAGCTGTTTTTT	CASSERNRLSFTGELFF
-	TRBV4-2	-	TRBJ1-2	TGTGCCAGCAGCCACACGGATCAAACTAACTATGGCTACACCTTC	CASSHTDQTNYGYTF
few	TRBV7-9	TRBD1	TRBJ2-1	TGTGCCAGCAGCTTAAGACAGGGGGCGGACAATGAGCAGTTCTTC	CASSLRQGADNEQFF
few	TRBV7-9	-	TRBJ2-7	TGTGCCAGCAGAAAGGGGAGCAGGAGTACCTACGAGCAGTACTTC	CASRKGSRSTYEQYF
-	TRBV2	TRBD2	TRBJ2-5	TGTGCCAGCAGGTGGGGGGGAGCACGCGAGACCCAGTACTTC	CASRWGGARETQYF
-	TRBV20-1	-	TRBJ1-2	TGCAGTGCAACAGACGTCAATTCAATCTATGGCTACACCTTC	CSATDVNSIYGYTF
-	TRBV4-2	-	TRBJ1-5	TGTGCCAGCAGCCAAGATGGAGAAGATAGCAATCAGCCCCAGCATTTT	CASSQDGEDSNQPQHF
-	TRBV7-2	-	TRBJ1-2	TGTGCCAGCAGCTTAGTTGGGGTGAGCTACACCTTC	CASSLVGVSYTF
-	TRBV12-3/TRBV12-4	TRBD2	TRBJ2-3	TGTGCCAGCGCCCCTAGCGGTTCTAGCACAGATACGCAGTATTTT	CASAPSGSSTDTQYF
-	TRBV12-3/TRBV12-4	-	TRBJ2-5	TGTGCCAGCGGCCGGGACGCCCAAGAGACCCAGTACTTC	CASGRDAQETQYF
-	TRBV12-3/TRBV12-4	-	TRBJ2-1	TGTGCCAGCAGTTTCAGAGCGTACAATGAGCAGTTCTTC	CASSFRAYNEQFF
few	TRBV19	-	TRBJ1-1	TGTGCCAGTAGGGGAGCGACTACGACTGAAGCTTTCTTT	CASRGATTTEAFF
few	TRBV15	-	TRBJ2-2	TGTGCCACCAGCAGAGCGGGACTTACCGGGGAGCTGTTTTTT	CATSRAGLTGELFF
few	TRBV7-4	TRBD1	TRBJ1-2	TGTGCCAGCAGCTCCGACAGGGAAGATGGCTACACCTTC	CASSSDREDGYTF
many	TRBV7-2	-	TRBJ1-1	TGTGCCAGCAGCTTCGAGGGACCGAACACTGAAGCTTTCTTT	CASSFEGPNTEAFF
-	TRBV6-6	-	TRBJ2-5	TGTGCCAGCAGTTACTCCTCCCCTGCCGAGGGGCAGTACTTC	CASSYSSPAEGQYF
-	TRBV19	-	TRBJ2-7	TGTGCCAGTAGTATAGATCTTCCGGCGCCGCCCCACGAGCAGTACTTC	CASSIDLPAPPHEQYF
-	TRBV28	TRBD2	TRBJ2-5	TGTGCCAGCAGACTAGCGGGGGGGCTCCCTTGGCAAGAGACCCAGTACTTC	CASRLAGGLPWQETQYF
few	TRBV7-9	-	TRBJ2-7	TGTGCCAGCAGCCTAAATGACAGGCGCGAGCAGTACTTC	CASSLNDRREQYF
-	TRBV28	-	TRBJ1-6	TGTGCCAGCAGTTTATCCCGCGGAGCAGGCAATTCACCCCTCCACTTT	CASSLSRGAGNSPLHF
-	TRBV6-2/TRBV6-3	TRBD1	TRBJ1-1	TGTGCCAGCAGCCCGGGGACAGGGACTCTGAACACTGAAGCTTTCTTT	CASSPGTGTLNTEAFF
-	TRBV12-3/TRBV12-4	-	TRBJ2-1	TGTGCCAGCAGGGACGGGACTTACAATGAGCAGTTCTTC	CASRDGTYNEQFF
few	TRBV6-6	TRBD1	TRBJ2-3	TGTGCCAGCACCTCAGGCCCACAGGGGAATGCAGATACGCAGTATTTT	CASTSGPQGNADTQYF
few	TRBV15	-	TRBJ1-1	TGTGCCACCAGCAGAGGGGGGCGCATGGACACTGAAGCTTTCTTT	CATSRGGRMDTEAFF